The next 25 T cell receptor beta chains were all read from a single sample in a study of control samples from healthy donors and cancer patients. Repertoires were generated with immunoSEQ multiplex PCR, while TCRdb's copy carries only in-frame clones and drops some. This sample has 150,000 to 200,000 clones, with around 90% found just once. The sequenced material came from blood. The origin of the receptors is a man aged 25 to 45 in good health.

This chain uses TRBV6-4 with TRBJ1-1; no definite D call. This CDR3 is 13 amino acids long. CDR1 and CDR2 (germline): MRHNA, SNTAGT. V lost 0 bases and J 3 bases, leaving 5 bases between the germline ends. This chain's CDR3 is CASSDSPYTEAFF. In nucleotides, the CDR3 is TGTGCCAGCAGTGACTCACCGTACACTGAAGCTTTCTTT.

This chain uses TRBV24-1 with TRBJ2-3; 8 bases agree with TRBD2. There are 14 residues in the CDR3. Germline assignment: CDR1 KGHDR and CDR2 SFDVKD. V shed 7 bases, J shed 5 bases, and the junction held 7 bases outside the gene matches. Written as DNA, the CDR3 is TGTGCCACCAGCCTCCTCGGGGGGGGAGATACGCAGTATTTT. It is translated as CATSLLGGGDTQYF.

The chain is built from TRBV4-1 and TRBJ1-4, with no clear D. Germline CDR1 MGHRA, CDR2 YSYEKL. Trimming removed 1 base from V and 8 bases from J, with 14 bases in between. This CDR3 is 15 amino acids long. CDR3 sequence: CASSQVYQDGEKLFF. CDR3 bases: TGCGCCAGCAGCCAAGTATATCAGGACGGGGAAAAACTGTTTTTT.

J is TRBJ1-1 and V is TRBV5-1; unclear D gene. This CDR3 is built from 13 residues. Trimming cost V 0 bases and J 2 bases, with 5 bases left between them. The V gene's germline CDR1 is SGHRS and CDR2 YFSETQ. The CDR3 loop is CASSLVPNTEAFF. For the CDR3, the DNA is TGCGCCAGCAGCTTGGTACCCAACACTGAAGCTTTCTTT.

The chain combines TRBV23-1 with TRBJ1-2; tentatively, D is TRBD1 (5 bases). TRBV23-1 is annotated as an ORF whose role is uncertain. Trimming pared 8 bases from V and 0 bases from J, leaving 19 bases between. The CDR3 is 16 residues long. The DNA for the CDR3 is TGCGCCAGCGGCCGGGACCTCTCACCGGCTAACTATGGCTACACCTTC. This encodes CASGRDLSPANYGYTF.

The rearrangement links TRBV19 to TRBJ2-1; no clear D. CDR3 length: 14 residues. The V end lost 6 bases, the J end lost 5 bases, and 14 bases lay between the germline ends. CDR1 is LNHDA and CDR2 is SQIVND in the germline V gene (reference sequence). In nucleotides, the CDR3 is TGTGCCAGTAGAGTGTCAGAACCTAACAATGAGCAGTTCTTC. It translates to CASRVSEPNNEQFF.

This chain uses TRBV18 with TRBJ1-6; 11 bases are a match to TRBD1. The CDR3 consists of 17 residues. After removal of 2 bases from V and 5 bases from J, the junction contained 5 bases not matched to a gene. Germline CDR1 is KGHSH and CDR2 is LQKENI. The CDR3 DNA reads TGTGCCAGCTCACCAAGGACAGGGGGCACGGATAATTCACCCCTCCACTTT. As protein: CASSPRTGGTDNSPLHF.

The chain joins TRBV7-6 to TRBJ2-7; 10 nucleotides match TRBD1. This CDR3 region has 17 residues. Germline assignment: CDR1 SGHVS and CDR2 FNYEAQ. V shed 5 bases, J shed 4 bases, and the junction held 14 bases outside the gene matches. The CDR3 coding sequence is TGTGCCAGCAGCCCCGAAAGATCGGGACAGGGGCTTTACGAGCAGTACTTC. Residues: CASSPERSGQGLYEQYF.

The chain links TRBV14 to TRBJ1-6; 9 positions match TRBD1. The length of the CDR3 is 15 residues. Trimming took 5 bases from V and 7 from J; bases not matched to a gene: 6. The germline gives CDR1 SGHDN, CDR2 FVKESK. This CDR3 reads CASSESGTGNSPLHF. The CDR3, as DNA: TGTGCCAGCAGCGAATCCGGGACAGGGAATTCACCCCTCCACTTT.

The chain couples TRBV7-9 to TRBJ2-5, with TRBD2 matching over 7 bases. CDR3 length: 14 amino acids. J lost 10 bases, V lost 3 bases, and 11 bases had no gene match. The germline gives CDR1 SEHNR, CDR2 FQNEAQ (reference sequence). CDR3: CASSFGRPGEGQYF. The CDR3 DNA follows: TGTGCCAGCAGCTTCGGACGGCCGGGGGAGGGCCAGTACTTC.

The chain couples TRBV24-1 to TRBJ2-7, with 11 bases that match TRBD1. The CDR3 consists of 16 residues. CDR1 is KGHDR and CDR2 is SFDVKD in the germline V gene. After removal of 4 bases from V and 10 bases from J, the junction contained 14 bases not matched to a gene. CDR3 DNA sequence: TGTGCCACCAGTGAAAACCCTGGACAGGGGGCAAGTAGACAGTACTTC. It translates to CATSENPGQGASRQYF.

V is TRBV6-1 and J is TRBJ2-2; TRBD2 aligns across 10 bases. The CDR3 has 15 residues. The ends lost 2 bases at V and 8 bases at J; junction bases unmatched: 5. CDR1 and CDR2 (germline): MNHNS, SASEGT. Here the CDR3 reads CASSEPGLAKGELFF. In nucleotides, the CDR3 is TGTGCCAGCAGTGAACCGGGACTAGCGAAGGGGGAGCTGTTTTTT.

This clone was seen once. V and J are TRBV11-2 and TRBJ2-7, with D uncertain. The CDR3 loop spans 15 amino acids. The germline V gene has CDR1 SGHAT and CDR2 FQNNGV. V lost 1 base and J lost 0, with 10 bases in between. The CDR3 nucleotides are TGTGCCAGCAGCTTAGCTACCCGGAGCTCCTACGAGCAGTACTTC. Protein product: CASSLATRSSYEQYF.

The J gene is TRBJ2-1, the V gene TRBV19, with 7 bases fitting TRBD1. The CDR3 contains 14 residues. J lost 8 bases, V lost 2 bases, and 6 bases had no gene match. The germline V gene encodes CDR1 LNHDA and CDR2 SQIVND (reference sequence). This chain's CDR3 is CASSINRGYDEQFF. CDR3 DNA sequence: TGTGCCAGTAGTATAAACAGGGGTTACGATGAGCAGTTCTTC.

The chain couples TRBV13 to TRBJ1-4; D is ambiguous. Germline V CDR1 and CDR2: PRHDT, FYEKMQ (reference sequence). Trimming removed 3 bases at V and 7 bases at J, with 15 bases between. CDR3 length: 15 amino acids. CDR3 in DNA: TGTGCCAGCAGCTTGTCTGGTCAGGCCGCTGAAAAACTGTTTTTT. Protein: CASSLSGQAAEKLFF.

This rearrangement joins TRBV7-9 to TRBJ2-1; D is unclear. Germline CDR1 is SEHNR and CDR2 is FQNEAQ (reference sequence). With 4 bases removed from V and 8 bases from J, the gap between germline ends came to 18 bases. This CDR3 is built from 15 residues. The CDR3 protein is CASSSDKYFTHEQFF. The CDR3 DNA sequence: TGTGCCAGCAGCTCCGATAAATACTTTACACATGAGCAGTTCTTC.

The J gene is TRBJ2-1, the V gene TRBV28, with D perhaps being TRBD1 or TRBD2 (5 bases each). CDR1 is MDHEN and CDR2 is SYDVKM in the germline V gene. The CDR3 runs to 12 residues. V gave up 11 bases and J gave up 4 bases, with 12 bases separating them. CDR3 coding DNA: TGTGCCGCCGGAGAGGGGTACAATGAGCAGTTCTTC. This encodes CAAGEGYNEQFF.

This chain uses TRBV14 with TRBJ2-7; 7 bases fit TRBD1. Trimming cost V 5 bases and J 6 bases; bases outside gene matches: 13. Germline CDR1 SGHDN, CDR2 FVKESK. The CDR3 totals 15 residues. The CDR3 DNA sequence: TGTGCCAGCAGCATCCACACAGGGGAGCACGCCGAGCAGTACTTC. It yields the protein CASSIHTGEHAEQYF.

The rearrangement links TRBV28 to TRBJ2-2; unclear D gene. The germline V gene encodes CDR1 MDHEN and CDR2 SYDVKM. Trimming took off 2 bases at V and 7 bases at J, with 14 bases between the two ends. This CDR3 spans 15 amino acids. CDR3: CASSLNLPGVGELFF. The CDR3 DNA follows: TGTGCCAGCAGTTTAAACTTGCCTGGCGTCGGGGAGCTGTTTTTT.

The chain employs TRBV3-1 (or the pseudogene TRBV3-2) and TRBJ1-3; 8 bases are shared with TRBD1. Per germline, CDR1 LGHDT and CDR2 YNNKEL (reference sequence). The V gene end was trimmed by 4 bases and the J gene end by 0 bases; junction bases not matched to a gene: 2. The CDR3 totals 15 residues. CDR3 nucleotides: TGTGCCAGCAGCCCGGGACAGGACTCTGGAAACACCATATATTTT. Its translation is CASSPGQDSGNTIYF.

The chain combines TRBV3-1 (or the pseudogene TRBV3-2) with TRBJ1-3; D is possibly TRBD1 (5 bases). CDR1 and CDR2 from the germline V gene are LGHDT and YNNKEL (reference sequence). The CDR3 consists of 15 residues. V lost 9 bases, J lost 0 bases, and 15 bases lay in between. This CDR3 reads CARTLSGHSGNTIYF. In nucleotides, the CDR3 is TGTGCCAGAACCTTATCAGGGCACTCTGGAAACACCATATATTTT.

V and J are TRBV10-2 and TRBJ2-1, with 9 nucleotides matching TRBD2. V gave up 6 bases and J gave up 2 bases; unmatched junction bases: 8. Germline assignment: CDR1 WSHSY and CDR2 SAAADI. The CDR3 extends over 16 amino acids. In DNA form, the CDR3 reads TGCGCCAGCAGAGATCCTAGCGGGGCTACCTACAATGAGCAGTTCTTC. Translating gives CASRDPSGATYNEQFF.

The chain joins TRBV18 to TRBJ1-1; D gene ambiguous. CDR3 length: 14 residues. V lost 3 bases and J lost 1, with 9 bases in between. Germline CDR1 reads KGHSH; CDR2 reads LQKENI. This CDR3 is CASSPGQANTEAFF. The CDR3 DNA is TGTGCCAGCTCACCTGGGCAGGCGAACACTGAAGCTTTCTTT.

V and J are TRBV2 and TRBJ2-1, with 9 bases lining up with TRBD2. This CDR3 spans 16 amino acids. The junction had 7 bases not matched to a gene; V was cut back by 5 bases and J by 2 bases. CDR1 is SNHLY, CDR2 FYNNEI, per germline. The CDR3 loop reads CASSPTASGAYNEQFF. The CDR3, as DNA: TGTGCCAGCAGTCCGACGGCTAGCGGGGCCTACAATGAGCAGTTCTTC.

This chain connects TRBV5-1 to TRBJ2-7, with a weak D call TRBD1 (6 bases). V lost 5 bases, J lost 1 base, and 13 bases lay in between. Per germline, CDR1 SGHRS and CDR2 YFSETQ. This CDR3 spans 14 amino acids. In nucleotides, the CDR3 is TGCGCCAGCAGATCGCCGGGACATTCCTACGAGCAGTACTTC. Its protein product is CASRSPGHSYEQYF.